This T cell receptor (beta chain) is from a study of blood T cells in healthy people across ages. Study findings and constraints: Estimates based on one million T cells were treated as lower bounds.

With regard to this clonotype: No antigen is known for it.

Germline V lookup: CDR1 SEHNR, CDR2 FQNEAQ (reference sequence). Trimming removed 5 bases at V and 1 base at J, with 18 bases between. The length of the CDR3 is 16 residues. Together with a sample-barcoded 5' primer, a J-beta primer mix was included in a second PCR lasting about 7 to 11 cycles. TCRdb re-called the 5' RACE reads through MiXCR, storing one row per CDR3 protein. Seen here are 1.5 million to 2 million distinct CDR3 sequences, around half observed once, and the top ten hold around 2.1%. This TCR derives from a woman aged 40 to 55 in good health. The material sequenced was blood. The chain uses TRBV7-9 and TRBJ2-7; D is tentatively TRBD1 or TRBD2 (6 bases each). CDR3 region: CASSPGGQTRSYEQYF. CDR3 DNA: TGTGCCAGCAGCCCTGGGGGGCAGACCCGATCCTACGAGCAGTACTTC.